The 10 T cell receptor beta chains given below trace back to one sample, sequenced in a study of T cell responses to AZD1222 COVID-19 vaccine. Clones were sequenced by immunoSEQ multiplex PCR, and TCRdb holds only the in-frame ones, with some missing. The sample has some 150,000 clones, 70% to 90% seen once. This sample comprised peripheral blood, obtained 28 days after the second AZD1222 dose. The receptors shown here come from an adult who received the AZD1222 COVID-19 vaccine.

The V gene is TRBV13, the J gene TRBJ1-3, with TRBD1 as a possible D gene (5 bases). CDR1 is PRHDT and CDR2 is FYEKMQ in the germline V gene (reference sequence). Trimming removed 8 bases from V and 4 bases from J, with 18 bases in between. CDR3 length: 15 amino acids. The CDR3 loop is CASGGDSKAGNTIYF. The CDR3 nucleotides read TGTGCCAGCGGGGGGGACTCCAAGGCCGGAAACACCATATATTTT.

V is TRBV15 and J is TRBJ2-3; 9 bases align to TRBD1. Germline V gene data show CDR1 as LNHNV and CDR2 as YYDKDF (reference sequence). The V gene end was trimmed by 1 base and the J gene end by 3 bases; junction bases not matched to a gene: 14. This CDR3 region has 19 residues. CDR3 region: CATSRGPGQGDWRTDTQYF. For the CDR3, the DNA is TGTGCCACCAGCAGAGGGCCGGGACAGGGTGATTGGAGAACAGATACGCAGTATTTT.

This chain connects TRBV19 to TRBJ1-2; 7 bases line up with TRBD1. Germline values: CDR1 LNHDA, CDR2 SQIVND (reference sequence). There are 13 residues in the CDR3. Losses at the gene ends were 7 bases for V and 7 bases for J; bases not matched to a gene: 9. The CDR3 DNA reads as TGTGCCAGTAAAGCGGAACAGGGGTTTGGCTACACCTTC. It yields the protein CASKAEQGFGYTF.

The chain links TRBV15 to TRBJ2-5; 8 nucleotides line up with TRBD1. Trimming removed 3 bases from V and 4 bases from J; junction bases left unmatched: 16. This CDR3 comprises 18 residues. Germline loops: CDR1 LNHNV, CDR2 YYDKDF (reference sequence). CDR3 protein: CATSRGRTGMMGGETQYF. The DNA of the CDR3 is TGTGCCACCAGCAGGGGTCGGACAGGGATGATGGGGGGAGAGACCCAGTACTTC.

This rearrangement joins TRBV10-1 to TRBJ2-3; the D is unclear. Trimming took off 6 bases at V and 0 bases at J, with 7 bases between the two ends. Looked up from germline, CDR1 is WNHNN and CDR2 is SYGVQD (reference sequence). The CDR3 runs 13 residues. The CDR3 sequence is CASRKDSTDTQYF. The CDR3 DNA is TGCGCCAGCAGGAAAGATAGCACAGATACGCAGTATTTT.

This chain connects TRBV19 to TRBJ2-7; possibly TRBD1 for D (6 bases). The CDR3 spans 17 residues. Between the trimmed V and J ends, which lost 6 bases and 6 bases, there was a span of 27 bases. Per germline, CDR1 LNHDA and CDR2 SQIVND (reference sequence). The CDR3 loop reads CASRNRASGTLGSEQYF. In DNA, the CDR3 is TGTGCCAGTAGAAACAGGGCTAGTGGGACCCTGGGCTCCGAGCAGTACTTC.

This chain uses TRBV7-8 with TRBJ1-2; D is unresolved. CDR3 length: 13 residues. Germline CDR1 and CDR2: SGHVS and FQNEAQ. V was pared by 5 bases and J by 0 bases, with 7 bases between. As DNA, the CDR3 is TGTGCCAGCAGCCCCTCCGCTAACTATGGCTACACCTTC. It specifies CASSPSANYGYTF.

The V and J genes are TRBV29-1 and TRBJ2-7; 7 bases are a match to TRBD2. The V gene end was trimmed by 5 bases and the J gene end by 3 bases; junction bases not matched to a gene: 4. The CDR3 totals 12 residues. CDR1 is SQVTM and CDR2 is ANQGSEA in the germline V gene. The CDR3 DNA follows: TGCAGCGTTAGGGAGCGGGGCTACGAGCAGTACTTC. Amino acid sequence: CSVRERGYEQYF.

This clone has just a few counts. CDR3 protein: CASSKRSVEKLFF. DNA for the CDR3: TGTGCCAGTAGTAAACGTTCAGTCGAAAAACTGTTTTTT. This chain uses TRBV19 with TRBJ1-4; D gene uncertain. The germline V gene has CDR1 LNHDA and CDR2 SQIVND (reference sequence). Trimming cost V 4 bases and J 8 bases, with 11 bases left between them. This CDR3 contains 13 residues.

The rearrangement joins TRBV19 to TRBJ2-2; maybe TRBD2 (5 bases). Germline V gene lookup returns CDR1 LNHDA and CDR2 SQIVND (reference sequence). The ends were cut back, 6 bases at V and 1 base at J, with 12 bases in the middle. The CDR3 totals 15 residues. DNA for the CDR3: TGTGCCAGTAGGTCCGGGATCCTGAACACCGGGGAGCTGTTTTTT. Its translation is CASRSGILNTGELFF.